What follows are 11 T cell receptor beta chains derived from one specimen sequenced in a study of shared clonotypes between healthy human individuals. Assay used: immunoSEQ multiplex PCR; TCRdb lists only in-frame clones, some missing. Here the sample spans hundreds of thousands of clones, about 80% being singletons. The source material was PBMCs. The receptor source for this set is a middle-aged woman in good health. Some clones in this sample may be carry-over from other donors' samples.

The chain links TRBV5-5 to TRBJ2-5, with TRBD1 identical over 7 bases. V lost 4 bases, J lost 2 bases, and 11 bases stayed unmatched. The CDR3 runs to 16 residues. In germline, CDR1 is SGHKS, CDR2 YYEKEE (reference sequence). This CDR3 is CASSLLRGRLQETQYF. Here the CDR3 DNA reads TGTGCCAGCAGCCTCCTAAGGGGGCGGCTTCAAGAGACCCAGTACTTC.

This clone appeared a few times. The rearrangement links TRBV7-9 to TRBJ2-7, with D perhaps TRBD1 or TRBD2 (5 bases each). Germline values: CDR1 SEHNR, CDR2 FQNEAQ (reference sequence). This CDR3 comprises 16 residues. The V gene lost 5 bases and the J gene lost 4 bases, with 21 bases spanning the gap. The CDR3 here is CASSRPPSGPGYEQYF. The DNA of the CDR3 is TGTGCCAGCAGCCGACCCCCTTCGGGGCCGGGTTACGAGCAGTACTTC.

Details on this clone: No conserved phenylalanine or tryptophan ends this CDR3, so it is likely a read error. The chain recombines TRBV2 with TRBJ2-7; 10 bases map to TRBD2. The V gene end was trimmed by 5 bases and the J gene end by 0 bases; junction bases not matched to a gene: 10. The CDR3 covers 17 residues. The germline V gene has CDR1 SNHLY and CDR2 FYNNEI. Here the CDR3 reads CASSPAFTSGNSYEQYL. DNA of the CDR3: TGTGCCAGCAGTCCCGCCTTTACTAGCGGGAACTCCTACGAGCAGTACCTC.

The V and J genes are TRBV5-1 and TRBJ1-2, with 8 nucleotides matching TRBD1. This CDR3 is 15 amino acids long. Germline V gene sequence: CDR1 SGHRS, CDR2 YFSETQ. V lost 2 bases, J lost 3 bases, and 6 bases stayed unmatched. CDR3 nucleotide sequence: TGCGCCAGCAGCTTACCGACAGGGGCTCACTATGGCTACACCTTC. This translates into CASSLPTGAHYGYTF.

This chain links TRBV21-1 with TRBJ2-3; the table assigns TRBD2, which was not confirmed against the DNA. TRBV21-1 is assigned pseudogene status. The CDR3 has 16 amino acids. This chain's CDR3 is CASSKGLAGLTDTQYF. CDR3 DNA: TGTGCCAGCAGCAAGGGACTAGCGGGGCTCACAGATACGCAGTATTTT.

The chain recombines TRBV4-1 with TRBJ1-5; a possible D gene is TRBD1 (6 bases). V was cut by 4 bases and J by 0 bases, with 10 bases left in between. From germline, CDR1 is MGHRA and CDR2 YSYEKL. The CDR3 totals 15 residues. DNA of the CDR3: TGCGCCAGCAGCCCCGGACAGTATAGCAATCAGCCCCAGCATTTT. It translates to CASSPGQYSNQPQHF.

The rearrangement joins TRBV28 to TRBJ1-2; D might be TRBD1 (5 bases). Trimming pared 3 bases from V and 6 bases from J, leaving 8 bases between. Germline CDR1 is MDHEN and CDR2 is SYDVKM. The CDR3 has 12 residues. CDR3 sequence: CASSFRTHGYTF. CDR3 coding DNA: TGTGCCAGCAGTTTCAGGACACATGGCTACACCTTC.

The J gene is TRBJ2-7, the V gene TRBV28, with D unresolved. The CDR3 spans 14 residues. Looked up from germline, CDR1 is MDHEN and CDR2 is SYDVKM. Trimming took off 6 bases at V and 4 bases at J, with 16 bases between the two ends. CDR3 region: CASSLPHQQYEQYF. In nucleotides, the CDR3 is TGTGCCAGCAGCCTGCCTCACCAACAGTACGAGCAGTACTTC.

The gene calls are TRBV7-6 and TRBJ2-1; TRBD2 agrees at 8 bases. This CDR3 is built from 16 residues. With 7 bases clipped from V and 7 bases from J, the junction kept 15 bases outside the gene matches. Per the germline V gene, CDR1 is SGHVS and CDR2 is FNYEAQ. The CDR3 here is CASNPLGTSAFNEQFF. DNA of the CDR3: TGTGCCAGCAACCCCCTCGGGACTAGTGCCTTTAATGAGCAGTTCTTC.

The rearrangement joins TRBV9 to TRBJ2-7, with a weak D call TRBD2 (5 bases). Trimming cost V 0 bases and J 7 bases, with 17 bases left between them. The CDR3 covers 15 residues. Germline CDR1 and CDR2: SGDLS and YYNGEE. CDR3 bases: TGTGCCAGCAGCGTAGTCAGCGGACCTATGGGGGAGCAGTACTTC. It is translated as CASSVVSGPMGEQYF.

J is TRBJ2-7 and V is TRBV5-1, with 9 bases identical to TRBD2. CDR3 size: 16 residues. J lost 0 bases, V lost 0 bases, and 4 bases had no gene match. Germline assignment: CDR1 SGHRS and CDR2 YFSETQ. The CDR3 spells CASSLGRLADSYEQYF. CDR3 in DNA: TGCGCCAGCAGCTTGGGACGACTAGCGGACTCCTACGAGCAGTACTTC.